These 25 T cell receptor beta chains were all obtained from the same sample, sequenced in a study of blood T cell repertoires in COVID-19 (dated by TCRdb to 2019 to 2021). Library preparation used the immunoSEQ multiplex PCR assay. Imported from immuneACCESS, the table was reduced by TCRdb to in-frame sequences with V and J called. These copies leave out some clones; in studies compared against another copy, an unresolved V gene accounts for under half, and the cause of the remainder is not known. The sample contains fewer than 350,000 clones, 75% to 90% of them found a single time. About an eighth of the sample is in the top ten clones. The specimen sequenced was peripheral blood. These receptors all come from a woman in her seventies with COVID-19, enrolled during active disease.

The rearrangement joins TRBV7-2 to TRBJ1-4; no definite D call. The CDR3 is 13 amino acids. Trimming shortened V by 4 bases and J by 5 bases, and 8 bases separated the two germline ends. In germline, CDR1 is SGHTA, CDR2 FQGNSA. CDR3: CASSSYSNEKLFF. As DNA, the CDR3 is TGTGCCAGCAGCTCCTATTCGAATGAAAAACTGTTTTTT.

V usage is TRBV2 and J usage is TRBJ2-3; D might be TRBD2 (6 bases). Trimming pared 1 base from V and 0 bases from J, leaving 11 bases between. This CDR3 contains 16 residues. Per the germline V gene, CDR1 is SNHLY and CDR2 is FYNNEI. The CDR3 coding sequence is TGTGCCAGCAGTGAAGTAGTTCTAGCGAGCACAGATACGCAGTATTTT. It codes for CASSEVVLASTDTQYF. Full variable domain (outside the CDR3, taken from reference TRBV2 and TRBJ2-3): EPEVTQTPSHQVTQMGQEVILRCVPISNHLYFYWYRQILGQKVEFLVSFYNNEISEKSEIFDDQFSVERPDGSNFTLKIRSTKLEDSAMYFCASSEVVLASTDTQYFGPGTRLTVL.

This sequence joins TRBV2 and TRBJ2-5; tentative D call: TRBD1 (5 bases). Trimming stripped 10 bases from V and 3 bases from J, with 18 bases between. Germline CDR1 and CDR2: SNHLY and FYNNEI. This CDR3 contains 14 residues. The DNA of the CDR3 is TGTGCCAAGAGCAGGGCAGGGCCAAAAGAGACCCAGTACTTC. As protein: CAKSRAGPKETQYF.

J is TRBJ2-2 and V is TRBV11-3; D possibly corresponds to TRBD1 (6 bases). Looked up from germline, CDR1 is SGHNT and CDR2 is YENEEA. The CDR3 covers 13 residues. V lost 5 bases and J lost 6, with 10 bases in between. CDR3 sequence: CASSKGHPGELFF. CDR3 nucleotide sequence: TGTGCCAGCAGCAAGGGACATCCCGGGGAGCTGTTTTTT.

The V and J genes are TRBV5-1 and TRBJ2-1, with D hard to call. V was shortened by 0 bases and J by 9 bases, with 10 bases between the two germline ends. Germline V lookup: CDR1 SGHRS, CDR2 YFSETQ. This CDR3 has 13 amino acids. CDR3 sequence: CASSLESFGEQFF. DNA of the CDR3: TGCGCCAGCAGCTTGGAAAGTTTCGGTGAGCAGTTCTTC.

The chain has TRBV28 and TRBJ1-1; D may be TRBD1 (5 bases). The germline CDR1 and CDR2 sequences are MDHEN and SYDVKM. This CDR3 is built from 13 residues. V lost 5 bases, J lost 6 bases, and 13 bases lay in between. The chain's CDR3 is CASSPPWGAEAFF. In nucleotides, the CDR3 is TGTGCCAGCAGTCCCCCTTGGGGGGCTGAAGCTTTCTTT.

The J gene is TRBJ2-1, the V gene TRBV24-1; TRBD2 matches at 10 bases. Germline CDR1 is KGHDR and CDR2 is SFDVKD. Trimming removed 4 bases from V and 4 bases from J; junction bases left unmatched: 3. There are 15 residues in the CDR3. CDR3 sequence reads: CATSDALAGYNEQFF. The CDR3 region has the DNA TGTGCCACCAGTGACGCACTAGCGGGGTACAATGAGCAGTTCTTC.

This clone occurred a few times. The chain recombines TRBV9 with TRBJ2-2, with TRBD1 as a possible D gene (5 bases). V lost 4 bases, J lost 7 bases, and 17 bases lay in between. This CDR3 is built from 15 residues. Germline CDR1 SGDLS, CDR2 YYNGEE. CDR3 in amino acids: CASSPLGAGNGELFF. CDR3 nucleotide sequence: TGTGCCAGCAGCCCCCTAGGGGCAGGGAACGGGGAGCTGTTTTTT.

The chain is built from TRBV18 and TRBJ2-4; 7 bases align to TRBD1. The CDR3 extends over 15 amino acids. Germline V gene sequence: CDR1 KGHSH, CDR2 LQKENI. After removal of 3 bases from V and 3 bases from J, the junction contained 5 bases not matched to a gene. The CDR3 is CASSPTGQRKNIQYF. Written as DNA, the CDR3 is TGTGCCAGCTCACCGACGGGACAGCGCAAAAACATTCAGTACTTC.

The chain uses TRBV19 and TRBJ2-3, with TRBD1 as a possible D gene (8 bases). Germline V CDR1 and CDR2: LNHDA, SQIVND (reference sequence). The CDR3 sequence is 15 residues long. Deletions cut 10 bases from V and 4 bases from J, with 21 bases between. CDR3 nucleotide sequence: TGTGCCACCTCCAGGGGGCAGGGAGGGGCAGATACGCAGTATTTT. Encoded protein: CATSRGQGGADTQYF.

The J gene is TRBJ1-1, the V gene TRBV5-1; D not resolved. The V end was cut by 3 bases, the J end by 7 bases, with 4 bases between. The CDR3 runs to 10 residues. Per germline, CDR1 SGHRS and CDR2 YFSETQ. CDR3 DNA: TGCGCCAGCAGCTATATTGAAGCTTTCTTT. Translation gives CASSYIEAFF. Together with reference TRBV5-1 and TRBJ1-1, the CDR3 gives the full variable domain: KAGVTQTPRYLIKTRGQQVTLSCSPISGHRSVSWYQQTPGQGLQFLFEYFSETQRNKGNFPGRFSGRQFSNSRSEMNVSTLELGDSALYLCASSYIEAFFGQGTRLTVV.

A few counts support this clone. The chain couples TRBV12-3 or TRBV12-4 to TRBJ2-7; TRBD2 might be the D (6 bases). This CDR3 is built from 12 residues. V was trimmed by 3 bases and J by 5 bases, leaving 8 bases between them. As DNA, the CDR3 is TGTGCCAGCAGTTTTGGGGGGAACGAGCAGTACTTC. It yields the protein CASSFGGNEQYF.

The CDR3: CASSSRLAGGNANTGELFF. Here the CDR3 DNA reads TGTGCCAGCAGCTCGAGACTAGCGGGGGGAAACGCGAACACCGGGGAGCTGTTTTTT. V gene TRBV9 combines with J gene TRBJ2-2, with TRBD2 matching over 13 bases. The J segment lost 0 bases and the V segment lost 4 bases, leaving 9 bases of the junction unmatched. This CDR3 contains 19 residues. Germline loops: CDR1 SGDLS, CDR2 YYNGEE.

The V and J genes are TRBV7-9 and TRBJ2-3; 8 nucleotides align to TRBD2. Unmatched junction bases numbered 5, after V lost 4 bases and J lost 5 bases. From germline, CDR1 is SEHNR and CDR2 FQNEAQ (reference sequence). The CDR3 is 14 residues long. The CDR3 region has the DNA TGTGCCAGCAGCTCAAGACTAGCGAGAGATACGCAGTATTTT. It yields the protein CASSSRLARDTQYF.

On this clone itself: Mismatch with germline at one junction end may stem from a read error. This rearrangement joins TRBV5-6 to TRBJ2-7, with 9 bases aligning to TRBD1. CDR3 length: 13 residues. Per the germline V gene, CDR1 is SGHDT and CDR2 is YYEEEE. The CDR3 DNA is TGTGCCAGCAGCCTATCGGGACAGGGAAATCCGGACTTC. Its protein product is CASSLSGQGNPDF.

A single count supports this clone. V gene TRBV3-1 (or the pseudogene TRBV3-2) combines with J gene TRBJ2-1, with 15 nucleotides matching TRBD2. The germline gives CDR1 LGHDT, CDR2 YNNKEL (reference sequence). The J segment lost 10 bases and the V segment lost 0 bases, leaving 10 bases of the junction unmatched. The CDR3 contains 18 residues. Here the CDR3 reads CASSQDPGLAGGPWEQFF. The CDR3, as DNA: TGTGCCAGCAGCCAAGATCCCGGACTAGCGGGGGGGCCGTGGGAGCAGTTCTTC.

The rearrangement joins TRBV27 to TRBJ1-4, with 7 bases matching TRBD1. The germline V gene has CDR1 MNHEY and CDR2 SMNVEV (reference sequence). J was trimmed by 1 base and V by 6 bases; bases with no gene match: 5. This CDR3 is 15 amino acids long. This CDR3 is CASSEQGLTNEKLFF. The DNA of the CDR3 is TGTGCCAGCAGCGAACAGGGGTTAACTAATGAAAAACTGTTTTTT.

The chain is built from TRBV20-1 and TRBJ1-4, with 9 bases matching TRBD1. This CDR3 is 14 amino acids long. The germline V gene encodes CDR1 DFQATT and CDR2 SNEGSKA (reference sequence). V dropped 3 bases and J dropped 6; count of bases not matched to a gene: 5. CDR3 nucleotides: TGCAGTGCTAGTTGGGGGACAGGGCATGAAAAACTGTTTTTT. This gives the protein CSASWGTGHEKLFF.

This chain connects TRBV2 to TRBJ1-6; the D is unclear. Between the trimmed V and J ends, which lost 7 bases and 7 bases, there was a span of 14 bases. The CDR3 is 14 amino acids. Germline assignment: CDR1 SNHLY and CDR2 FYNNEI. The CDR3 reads CASKAESKNSPLHF. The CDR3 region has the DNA TGTGCCAGCAAAGCGGAATCTAAAAATTCACCCCTCCACTTT.

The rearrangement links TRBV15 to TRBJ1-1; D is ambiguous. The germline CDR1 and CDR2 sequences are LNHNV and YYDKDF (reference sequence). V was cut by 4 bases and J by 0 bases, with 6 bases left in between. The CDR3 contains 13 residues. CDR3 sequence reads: CATSTVLNTEAFF. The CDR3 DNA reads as TGTGCCACCAGCACCGTCCTGAACACTGAAGCTTTCTTT.

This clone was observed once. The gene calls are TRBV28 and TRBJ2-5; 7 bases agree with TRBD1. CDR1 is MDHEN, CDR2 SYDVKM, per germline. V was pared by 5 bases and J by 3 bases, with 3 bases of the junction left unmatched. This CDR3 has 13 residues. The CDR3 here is CASSPTGEETQYF. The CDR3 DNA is TGTGCCAGCAGTCCCACAGGGGAAGAGACCCAGTACTTC.

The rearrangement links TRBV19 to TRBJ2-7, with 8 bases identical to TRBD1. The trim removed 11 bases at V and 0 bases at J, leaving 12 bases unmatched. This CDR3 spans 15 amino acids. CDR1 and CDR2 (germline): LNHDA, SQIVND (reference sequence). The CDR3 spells CASEDGTGLSYEQYF. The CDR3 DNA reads TGTGCCTCAGAAGACGGGACAGGCCTCTCCTACGAGCAGTACTTC.

The CDR3 DNA reads TGTGCCAGCAGTGAACATCGGGAAAAACTGTTTTTT. It encodes CASSEHREKLFF. The chain combines TRBV6-1 with TRBJ1-4; D is unclear. This CDR3 has 12 amino acids. Germline lookup yields CDR1 MNHNS and CDR2 SASEGT. Trimming took off 2 bases at V and 8 bases at J, with 6 bases between the two ends.

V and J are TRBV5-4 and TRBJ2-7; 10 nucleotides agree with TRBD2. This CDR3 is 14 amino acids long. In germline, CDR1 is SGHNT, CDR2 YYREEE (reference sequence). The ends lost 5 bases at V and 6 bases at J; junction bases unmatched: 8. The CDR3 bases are TGTGCCAGCAGGAAAGCGGGGGGGCCGGTCGAGCAGTACTTC. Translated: CASRKAGGPVEQYF.

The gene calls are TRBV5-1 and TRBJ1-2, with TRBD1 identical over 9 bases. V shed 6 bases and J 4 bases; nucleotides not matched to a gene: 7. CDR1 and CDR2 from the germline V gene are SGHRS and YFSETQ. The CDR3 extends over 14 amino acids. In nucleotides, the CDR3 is TGCGCCAGCAATACAGGGGGCGCTGGCTATGGCTACACCTTC. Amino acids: CASNTGGAGYGYTF.